Below, one T cell receptor (beta chain) is given with its context. The antigen remains undetermined. Preparation of the TCRbeta library was carried out with unique molecular identifiers. A single record per CDR3 protein comes from TCRdb applying MiXCR to the PCR reads. Here the sample spans around 800,000 distinct CDR3 sequences, approximately 15% being singletons. V shed 3 bases and J 4 bases; nucleotides not matched to a gene: 8. The CDR3 is 16 residues long. Germline CDR1 and CDR2: SGHVS and FNYEAQ. The sample is drawn from a study of T-cell reconstitution after alpha-beta-depleted transplantation in children. Study-level results: After one year, T-cell counts and TCRbeta diversity mostly came from new T cells. From surviving recipient T cells and thymic progenitors came the high day-60 TCRbeta diversity observed in some patients. Roughly two months post-transplant, alpha-beta T cells reportedly originated from several hundred graft clones that had expanded.

The sample here was PBMCs, mostly from graft donor cells, taken 360 days after TCRalphabeta/CD19-depleted stem cell transplant. This TCR was recovered from a male patient under 18 who had a stem cell transplant for acute lymphoblastic leukemia, so the T cells may come from the graft donor. The chain is built from TRBV7-6 and TRBJ1-2, with TRBD1 matching 10 bases. CDR3 bases: TGTGCCAGCAGCTTTGGACAGGGGGTATCTTCCTATGGCTACACCTTC. Residues: CASSFGQGVSSYGYTF.